This TCR beta chain is drawn from a study of technical replicates of blood from several donors. Assay: immunoSEQ multiplex PCR; the TCRdb copy retains only in-frame clones and omits some. Among just over 15,000 clones, approximately 88% were seen once, and the ten largest hold around an eighth. The CDR3 runs to 17 residues. The V gene end was trimmed by 4 bases and the J gene end by 2 bases; junction bases not matched to a gene: 12. In germline, CDR1 is SGHDN, CDR2 FVKESK. The V call is TRBV14, the J call TRBJ2-7, with 9 bases matching TRBD2. This receptor was obtained from a human donor in good health. Input material: PBMCs. CDR3 nucleotide sequence: TGTGCCAGCAGCCCACGGGAGGTAGCGGGAGCTACCTACGAGCAGTACTTC. Amino acids: CASSPREVAGATYEQYF.